The sequence of this T cell receptor beta chain was determined in a study of T cell changes during pregnancy in multiple sclerosis. CDR3 length: 13 residues. V lost 6 bases, J lost 6 bases, and 11 bases lay in between. The germline CDR1 and CDR2 sequences are MNHEY and SVGAGI. TCRdb keeps only in-frame clones here, not all; method: immunoSEQ multiplex PCR. The data contain about 40,000 clones, 92% of them singletons. The TCR comes from a female donor with multiple sclerosis, enrolled in a pregnancy study. The chain couples TRBV6-5 to TRBJ1-4; D ambiguous. The sequenced sample was CD8+ T cells from peripheral blood mononuclear cells, obtained in the first trimester of pregnancy. CDR3: CASSNGIYEKLFF. CDR3 nucleotides: TGTGCCAGCAGCAACGGGATCTATGAAAAACTGTTTTTT.